The 27 T cell receptor beta chains reported below all come from one sample, sequenced in a study of breast tumors, draining lymph nodes, adjacent tissues. Samples came from axillary lymph nodes draining the breast cancer. TCRdb re-analysed the multiplex PCR reads in MiXCR, keeping a single row per CDR3 protein. Of under 150,000 distinct CDR3 sequences in the sample, about a fifth were seen once. Sequencing input: axillary lymph node tissue. The receptors were sampled from a female donor with breast cancer. Some clones in this sample may be carry-over from other donors' samples.

Many counts were recorded for this clonotype. The V gene is TRBV6-5, the J gene TRBJ2-7; 11 positions agree with TRBD1. The CDR3 runs 16 residues. V dropped 6 bases and J dropped 0; count of bases not matched to a gene: 7. The germline CDR1 and CDR2 sequences are MNHEY and SVGAGI. The CDR3 DNA is TGTGCCAGCAGCCGGACAGGGGGCATAGGCTCCTACGAGCAGTACTTC. This codes for CASSRTGGIGSYEQYF.

About this clonotype: A read error may explain this, as a much larger clone is one base away. The rearrangement joins TRBV5-1 to TRBJ2-1, with TRBD2 identical over 7 bases. The CDR3 contains 15 residues. Germline V CDR1 and CDR2: SGHRS, YFSETQ. Trimming cost V 7 bases and J 6 bases; bases outside gene matches: 13. The CDR3 DNA reads TGCGCCAGCGGTGCCTGGGCGGGAGTCCGCAATGAGCAGTTCTTC. Its protein is CASGAWAGVRNEQFF.

About this clonotype: This sequence may be a read error, since a much larger clone differs from it by one base. The rearrangement joins TRBV6-5 to TRBJ1-6; D might be TRBD1 (6 bases). Germline CDR1 and CDR2: MNHEY and SVGAGI. The length of the CDR3 is 17 residues. Trimming shortened V by 4 bases and J by 8 bases, and 21 bases separated the two germline ends. The CDR3 protein is CASSWNINRDMDSPLHF. DNA of the CDR3: TGTGCCAGCAGTTGGAACATCAACCGGGACATGGATTCACCCCTCCACTTT.

This clonotype was picked up a small number of times. This chain uses TRBV3-1 with TRBJ2-2; no firm D call. There are 16 residues in the CDR3. CDR1 LGHDT and CDR2 YNNKEL come from the germline V gene (reference sequence). V dropped 4 bases and J dropped 6 bases, with 18 bases sitting between them. Here the CDR3 reads CASSPDWASTPGELFF. CDR3 nucleotides: TGTGCCAGCAGCCCCGACTGGGCCTCGACACCCGGGGAGCTGTTTTTT.

This clonotype occurred many times. J is TRBJ2-7 and V is TRBV6-6; D is possibly TRBD1 (6 bases). Between the trimmed V and J ends, which lost 7 bases and 4 bases, there was a span of 14 bases. The CDR3 is made up of 13 amino acids. Per the germline V gene, CDR1 is MNHNY and CDR2 is SVGAGI (reference sequence). The CDR3 DNA follows: TGTGCCAGCACCCTACAGGGTTCTTACGAGCAGTACTTC. The encoded protein is CASTLQGSYEQYF.

This clonotype has ten or more counts. V is TRBV7-2 and J is TRBJ2-3, with D possibly matching TRBD2 (6 bases). Per germline, CDR1 SGHTA and CDR2 FQGNSA. This CDR3 region has 17 residues. V was pared by 1 base and J by 4 bases, with 18 bases between. The CDR3 region is CASSLVGPGSGADTQYF. DNA for the CDR3: TGTGCCAGCAGCTTAGTTGGTCCGGGGTCGGGAGCAGATACGCAGTATTTT.

This clonotype was recorded at least ten times. CDR3 nucleotides: TGTGCCAGCAGTAACACAGGGGGCAAGGATACGCAGTATTTT. It is translated as CASSNTGGKDTQYF. This sequence joins TRBV6-2 or TRBV6-3 and TRBJ2-3, with 9 bases lining up with TRBD1. Unmatched junction bases numbered 6, after V lost 5 bases and J lost 6 bases. The CDR3 length is 14 residues. Germline assignment: CDR1 MNHEY and CDR2 SVGEGT.

The sample holds many counts of this clonotype. The V and J genes are TRBV6-6 and TRBJ1-2, with 7 positions matching TRBD1. Trimming at V came to 2 bases and at J to 7 bases, leaving 10 bases not matched to a gene. Per the germline V gene, CDR1 is MNHNY and CDR2 is SVGAGI (reference sequence). The CDR3 has 15 residues. Here the CDR3 DNA reads TGTGCCAGCAGTTACGCCCCCCCAGGGGGTGGTGGCTACACCTTC. Amino acid sequence: CASSYAPPGGGGYTF.

This clonotype has at least ten counts. The V and J genes are TRBV24-1 and TRBJ2-5; 13 bases fit TRBD2. The germline gives CDR1 KGHDR, CDR2 SFDVKD. This CDR3 is 16 amino acids long. After removal of 3 bases from V and 4 bases from J, the junction contained 4 bases not matched to a gene. CDR3 DNA sequence: TGTGCCACCAGTGATATAGGACTAGCGGGAGCAGAGACCCAGTACTTC. The encoded protein is CATSDIGLAGAETQYF.

In its sample, this clonotype was seen many times. A read error may account for a junction end that differs from germline. The chain uses TRBV2 and TRBJ2-7; a possible D gene is TRBD2 (7 bases). The germline gives CDR1 SNHLY, CDR2 FYNNEI. The CDR3 runs to 16 residues. CDR3 loop: CASSEGGGHRSYEQYF. CDR3 DNA sequence: TGTGCCAGCAGCGAAGGGGGGGGGCACCGGTCCTACGAGCAGTACTTC.

As regards this clonotype: A much more abundant neighbour one base away suggests this may be a read error. This chain connects TRBV12-3 or TRBV12-4 to TRBJ1-4; TRBD1 matches 9 bases. The CDR3 is made up of 15 amino acids. CDR3 coding DNA: TGTGCCAGCAGCTTTACGGGACAGGGCCGTGAAAAACTGCTTTTT. It is translated as CASSFTGQGREKLLF.

A remark on this clonotype: This may stem from a read error, because a much larger clone lies one nucleotide away. The chain links TRBV5-1 to TRBJ2-1; 7 nucleotides agree with TRBD1. CDR1 and CDR2 (germline): SGHRS, YFSETQ. V gave up 1 base and J gave up 9 bases; unmatched junction bases: 10. This CDR3 comprises 15 residues. CDR3 sequence (DNA): TGCGCCAGCAGCTTGCGGACAGGTGGAGGCAGTGAGCAGTTCTTC. Its translation is CASSLRTGGGSEQFF.

As concerns this clonotype: Germline is not matched at one junction end, which may reflect a read error. The chain uses TRBV19 and TRBJ2-5; TRBD1 agrees at 7 bases. This CDR3 has 13 residues. Germline CDR1 is LNHDA and CDR2 is SQIVND (reference sequence). CDR3 nucleotide sequence: TGTGCCGGTAGTATCACAGGGGCGGAGACCCAGTACTTC. Amino acid sequence: CAGSITGAETQYF.

A remark on this clonotype: This may come from a read error, since a much larger clone is one base off. The V gene is TRBV27, the J gene TRBJ1-2, with TRBD1 matching over 8 bases. The CDR3 totals 13 residues. V shed 4 bases and J 8 bases; nucleotides not matched to a gene: 6. Germline loops: CDR1 MNHEY, CDR2 SMNVEV (reference sequence). The CDR3 reads CASSSAGGRGYTF. The CDR3 DNA reads TGTGCCAGCAGTTCGGCAGGGGGCAGAGGCTACACCTTC.

Comment on this clonotype: This sequence may be a read error, since a much larger clone differs from it by one base. The chain recombines TRBV9 with TRBJ2-7; D unclear. The germline CDR1 and CDR2 sequences are SGDLS and YYNGEE. CDR3 length: 13 amino acids. V was clipped by 4 bases and J by 4 bases, with 12 bases between them. CDR3 coding DNA: TGTGCCAGCAGCATACTCCCAGGATACGAGCAGTACTTC. Its protein product is CASSILPGYEQYF.

This clonotype was detected many times. V usage is TRBV20-1 and J usage is TRBJ2-7; maybe TRBD2 (6 bases). CDR3 length: 13 amino acids. Germline V gives CDR1 DFQATT, CDR2 SNEGSKA (reference sequence). V lost 2 bases to trimming and J lost 7 bases, with 15 bases between them. Written as DNA, the CDR3 is TGCAGTGCTAGAAGCCCTGGGACTTCGGAGCAGTACTTC. This encodes CSARSPGTSEQYF.

On this clonotype itself: A much larger clone sits a single nucleotide away, making a read error possible. The V gene is TRBV6-1, the J gene TRBJ2-1, with TRBD1 matching over 7 bases. Germline V gene data show CDR1 as MNHNS and CDR2 as SASEGT. The CDR3 is made up of 14 amino acids. The ends lost 6 bases at V and 8 bases at J; junction bases unmatched: 10. CDR3 sequence reads: CASRIGTVNDEQFF. The CDR3 coding sequence is TGTGCCAGCAGGATCGGGACAGTTAACGATGAGCAGTTCTTC.

This clonotype was counted ten times or more. The chain is built from TRBV20-1 and TRBJ1-6, with D possibly being TRBD1 (5 bases). Germline V CDR1 and CDR2: DFQATT, SNEGSKA (reference sequence). Trimming shortened V by 0 bases and J by 7 bases, and 13 bases separated the two germline ends. The length of the CDR3 is 15 residues. The CDR3: CSARDPSGGNSPLHF. The CDR3, as DNA: TGCAGTGCTAGAGACCCCTCGGGGGGGAATTCACCCCTCCACTTT.

This clonotype was seen a handful of times. The rearrangement links TRBV28 to TRBJ2-3, with 8 bases that match TRBD2. J lost 2 bases, V lost 8 bases, and 3 bases had no gene match. This CDR3 region has 13 residues. Germline V gene data show CDR1 as MDHEN and CDR2 as SYDVKM. The CDR3 loop is CASGTSLTDTQYF. The CDR3 DNA follows: TGTGCCAGCGGGACTAGTCTCACAGATACGCAGTATTTT.

This clonotype was found many times. The CDR3 loop reads CASRRTSGIRELFF. CDR3 sequence (DNA): TGTGCCAGCAGGAGGACTAGCGGGATTCGGGAGCTGTTTTTT. The rearrangement uses TRBV2 and TRBJ2-2; 12 bases map to TRBD2. V gave up 6 bases and J gave up 9 bases; unmatched junction bases: 5. The CDR3 is made up of 14 amino acids. In germline, CDR1 is SNHLY, CDR2 FYNNEI.

Concerning this clonotype: A clone one base away is much larger, so this may be a read error. This chain uses TRBV11-2 with TRBJ2-3; D gene ambiguous. Germline V gives CDR1 SGHAT, CDR2 FQNNGV. The CDR3 length is 15 residues. The DNA for the CDR3 is TGTGCCAGCAGCTTAAGGGTGGGGTCCACAGATACGCGGTATTTT. Its translation is CASSLRVGSTDTRYF.

This clonotype came up many times. The chain couples TRBV7-6 to TRBJ1-6; maybe TRBD1 (5 bases). V was shortened by 3 bases and J by 9 bases, with 12 bases between the two germline ends. The CDR3 sequence is 14 residues long. CDR1 SGHVS and CDR2 FNYEAQ come from the germline V gene. CDR3 coding DNA: TGTGCCAGCAGCTTCGGGGGGGTTAGTTCACCCCTCCACTTT. Translating it yields CASSFGGVSSPLHF.

This clonotype was recorded many times. The gene calls are TRBV6-6 and TRBJ2-7, with no clear D. The CDR3 contains 12 residues. CDR1 MNHNY and CDR2 SVGAGI come from the germline V gene (reference sequence). The germline V and J ends were trimmed by 0 bases and 6 bases, with 6 bases remaining between them. This CDR3 is CASSYSASEQYF. The CDR3 nucleotides read TGTGCCAGCAGTTACTCCGCGTCCGAGCAGTACTTC.

This clonotype was detected many times. The chain couples TRBV11-3 to TRBJ2-5; TRBD2 aligns across 9 bases. V dropped 3 bases and J dropped 5; count of bases not matched to a gene: 7. The germline CDR1 and CDR2 sequences are SGHNT and YENEEA. The CDR3 is made up of 15 amino acids. The CDR3 loop reads CASSFRLAGDETQYF. CDR3 in DNA: TGTGCCAGCAGCTTTCGATTAGCGGGAGATGAGACCCAGTACTTC.

A remark on this clonotype: This may arise from a read error, as a much more abundant clone is one base away. The chain employs TRBV7-9 and TRBJ2-5, with D perhaps given as TRBD1 or TRBD2 (5 bases each). The CDR3 totals 15 residues. The germline V gene has CDR1 SEHNR and CDR2 FQNEAQ (reference sequence). The CDR3 loop reads CASSLGGGFEETQHF. The CDR3 DNA reads as TGTGCCAGCAGCTTAGGGGGCGGGTTCGAAGAGACCCAGCACTTC.

The genes are TRBV25-1 and TRBJ2-5; tentative D call: TRBD1 (6 bases). The CDR3 covers 10 residues. Germline CDR1 and CDR2: MGHDK and SYGVNS. Trimming took off 10 bases at V and 4 bases at J, with 7 bases between the two ends. The CDR3 sequence: CATGVETQYF. The CDR3 DNA follows: TGTGCCACAGGGGTAGAGACCCAGTACTTC.

This clonotype was picked up one time. The V gene is TRBV9, the J gene TRBJ2-3; D may match TRBD1 or TRBD2 (6 bases each). The CDR3 contains 15 residues. Germline CDR1 and CDR2: SGDLS and YYNGEE. V lost 6 bases to trimming and J lost 6 bases, with 20 bases between them. CDR3 nucleotide sequence: TGTGCCAGCAACCGTCAGACCGGGGGCAGGGATACGCAGTATTTT. It codes for CASNRQTGGRDTQYF.